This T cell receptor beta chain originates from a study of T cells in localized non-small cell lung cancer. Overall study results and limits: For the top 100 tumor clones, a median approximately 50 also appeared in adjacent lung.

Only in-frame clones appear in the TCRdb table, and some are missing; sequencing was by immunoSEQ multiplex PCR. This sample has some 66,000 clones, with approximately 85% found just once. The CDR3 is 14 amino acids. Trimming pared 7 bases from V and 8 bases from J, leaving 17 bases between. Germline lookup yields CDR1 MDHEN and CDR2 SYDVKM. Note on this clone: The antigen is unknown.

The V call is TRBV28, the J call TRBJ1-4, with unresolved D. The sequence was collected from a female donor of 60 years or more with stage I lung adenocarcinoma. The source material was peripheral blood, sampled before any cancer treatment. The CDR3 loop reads CASTQQKAREKLFF. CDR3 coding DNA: TGTGCCAGCACCCAACAAAAGGCGAGGGAAAAACTGTTTTTT.